Listed here are 19 T cell receptor beta chains from one sample, sequenced in a study of early T cells in non-severe SARS-CoV-2 infection. TCRdb called the 5' RACE reads again in MiXCR, with one record for every CDR3 protein. Of 40,000 to 60,000 distinct CDR3 sequences in the sample, 6.2% were seen once. Specimen: whole blood, collected at baseline. The source is an adult who was a healthcare worker with PCR-confirmed SARS-CoV-2 infection or an uninfected control (not recorded which).

The V gene is TRBV6-5, the J gene TRBJ2-5; 11 nucleotides align to TRBD2. Trimming at V came to 6 bases and at J to 4 bases, leaving 7 bases not matched to a gene. CDR3 length equals 15 residues. Germline loops: CDR1 MNHEY, CDR2 SVGAGI. CDR3 in DNA: TGTGCCAGCAGGCGACTAGCGGGGCTGGGAGAGACCCAGTACTTC. Translated: CASRRLAGLGETQYF.

This clonotype was seen at least ten times. This rearrangement joins TRBV28 to TRBJ2-4; D is ambiguous. Per germline, CDR1 MDHEN and CDR2 SYDVKM. V lost 4 bases and J 5 bases, leaving 6 bases between the germline ends. The CDR3 sequence is 12 residues long. This chain's CDR3 is CASSSAQNIQYF. The CDR3 DNA reads as TGTGCCAGCAGTTCGGCCCAAAACATTCAGTACTTC.

The V and J genes are TRBV7-3 and TRBJ1-1; weak D call: TRBD1 (5 bases). The CDR3 consists of 12 residues. Germline values: CDR1 SGHTA, CDR2 FQGTGA. Trimming took off 4 bases at V and 10 bases at J, with 13 bases between the two ends. The DNA for the CDR3 is TGTGCCAGCAGCTCGTCCGGGACCCCAGCTTTCTTT. Translated: CASSSSGTPAFF.

This clonotype was observed many times. This chain links TRBV12-3 or TRBV12-4 with TRBJ2-2; TRBD2 aligns across 12 bases. This CDR3 contains 15 residues. V lost 4 bases, J lost 4 bases, and 1 base stayed unmatched. This chain's CDR3 is CASSSSGRATGELFF. The CDR3 region has the DNA TGTGCCAGCAGTTCTAGCGGGAGGGCCACCGGGGAGCTGTTTTTT.

This clonotype was seen many times. The gene calls are TRBV3-1 and TRBJ1-6; maybe TRBD1 (6 bases). The germline gives CDR1 LGHDT, CDR2 YNNKEL (reference sequence). This CDR3 has 15 residues. V was cut by 4 bases and J by 6 bases, with 13 bases left in between. In DNA, the CDR3 is TGTGCCAGCAGCCTCGCGGGGGCTAGTAATTCACCCCTCCACTTT. Its translation is CASSLAGASNSPLHF.

This rearrangement joins TRBV7-9 to TRBJ2-1; D is possibly TRBD1 (5 bases). Germline lookup yields CDR1 SEHNR and CDR2 FQNEAQ (reference sequence). Trimming removed 1 base at V and 6 bases at J, with 10 bases between. The CDR3 has 14 residues. The CDR3 region has the DNA TGTGCCAGCAGCTTAGGAGACAGTCGCAATGAGCAGTTCTTC. It yields the protein CASSLGDSRNEQFF.

This chain connects TRBV20-1 to TRBJ2-3, with 7 bases aligning to TRBD2. The germline V gene encodes CDR1 DFQATT and CDR2 SNEGSKA (reference sequence). V dropped 7 bases and J dropped 3; count of bases not matched to a gene: 4. The CDR3 runs to 12 residues. CDR3: CSGTGGTDTQYF. The CDR3, as DNA: TGCAGTGGTACGGGAGGTACAGATACGCAGTATTTT.

This clonotype was seen a few times. This chain connects TRBV18 to TRBJ2-5, with TRBD2 matching over 7 bases. With V trimmed by 4 bases and J by 0 bases, 8 bases remained unmatched. The CDR3 totals 16 residues. Germline V lookup: CDR1 KGHSH, CDR2 LQKENI. CDR3 coding DNA: TGTGCCAGCTCACTTGGGAGCGGGATGTACCAAGAGACCCAGTACTTC. It is translated as CASSLGSGMYQETQYF.

The sample holds many counts of this clonotype. Sequence at one end of the junction differs from germline and may be a read error. The chain employs TRBV6-1 and TRBJ1-3, with unresolved D. This CDR3 contains 14 residues. Germline CDR1 MNHNS, CDR2 SASEGT. The chain's CDR3 is CASKVGRSENTIYF. CDR3 nucleotides: TGTGCCAGCAAAGTTGGGCGATCTGAAAACACCATATATTTT.

The V gene is TRBV27, the J gene TRBJ2-7; 9 positions agree with TRBD1. This CDR3 region has 14 residues. From germline, CDR1 is MNHEY and CDR2 SMNVEV (reference sequence). Trimming removed 5 bases from V and 4 bases from J; junction bases left unmatched: 6. CDR3 amino acids: CASSHRTGDYEQYF. CDR3 in DNA: TGTGCCAGCAGTCACAGGACAGGGGATTACGAGCAGTACTTC.

The chain has TRBV29-1 and TRBJ2-3; the match to TRBD2 covers 7 bases. The CDR3 has 14 residues. The germline V gene encodes CDR1 SQVTM and CDR2 ANQGSEA. V gave up 4 bases and J gave up 4 bases; unmatched junction bases: 8. The CDR3 here is CSVGARENADTQYF. CDR3 bases: TGCAGCGTTGGCGCGCGGGAGAATGCAGATACGCAGTATTTT.

This clonotype turned up a few times. This chain joins TRBV6-1 and TRBJ1-5; 9 bases align to TRBD1. The germline gives CDR1 MNHNS, CDR2 SASEGT. V gave up 4 bases and J gave up 6 bases; unmatched junction bases: 4. The CDR3 has 14 residues. The CDR3 DNA follows: TGTGCCAGCAGTGGACAGGGGGGTTTTCAGCCCCAGCATTTT. Amino acid sequence: CASSGQGGFQPQHF.

The chain carries TRBV7-6 and TRBJ2-2, with 9 bases matching TRBD1. This CDR3 is 17 amino acids long. The ends lost 5 bases at V and 5 bases at J; junction bases unmatched: 12. Per germline, CDR1 SGHVS and CDR2 FNYEAQ. The CDR3 protein is CASSPRGQGFDTGELFF. In DNA form, the CDR3 reads TGTGCCAGCAGCCCCCGGGGACAGGGTTTTGATACCGGGGAGCTGTTTTTT.

Concerning this clonotype: This sequence may be a read error, since a much larger clone differs from it by one base. The V call is TRBV6-1, the J call TRBJ2-5, with D unclear. Germline CDR1 and CDR2: MNHNS and SASEGT. The V end lost 2 bases, the J end lost 5 bases, and 3 bases lay between the germline ends. The CDR3 runs to 11 residues. DNA for the CDR3: TGTGCCAGCAGTGAATTTGAGACCCAGTACTTC. Translating gives CASSEFETQYF.

This clonotype was seen repeatedly, ten times or more. J is TRBJ2-1 and V is TRBV7-8; D uncertain. Per the germline V gene, CDR1 is SGHVS and CDR2 is FQNEAQ. The V and J ends lost 5 bases and 6 bases respectively, with 17 bases between them. This CDR3 has 15 amino acids. The CDR3 loop is CASSRVGGSGNEQFF. The CDR3 DNA sequence: TGTGCCAGCAGCCGCGTCGGCGGTTCGGGCAATGAGCAGTTCTTC.

CDR3 residues: CASSVGNRDTEAFF. CDR3 in DNA: TGTGCCAGCAGCGTAGGGAATCGGGACACTGAAGCTTTCTTT. This chain joins TRBV9 and TRBJ1-1; D unresolved. The V gene's germline CDR1 is SGDLS and CDR2 YYNGEE. V lost 0 bases, J lost 3 bases, and 9 bases lay in between. This CDR3 is built from 14 residues.

The chain employs TRBV7-3 and TRBJ2-2; D call uncertain. Per germline, CDR1 SGHTA and CDR2 FQGTGA. The CDR3 has 13 residues. Trimming cost V 4 bases and J 6 bases, with 9 bases left between them. The CDR3 here is CASSSRTSGELFF. The CDR3 DNA reads TGTGCCAGCAGCTCACGGACCTCCGGGGAGCTGTTTTTT.

The sample holds a few counts of this clonotype. V and J are TRBV27 and TRBJ2-5, with a weak D call TRBD1 (5 bases). This CDR3 has 14 amino acids. Germline CDR1 is MNHEY and CDR2 is SMNVEV (reference sequence). Trimming took 3 bases from V and 0 from J, leaving 8 bases between them. The CDR3 DNA follows: TGTGCCAGCAGTTTTCTGACAGACCAAGAGACCCAGTACTTC. It specifies CASSFLTDQETQYF.

This clonotype was counted only a few times. The V and J genes are TRBV5-5 and TRBJ2-5; tentative D call: TRBD2 (5 bases). Trimming shortened V by 6 bases and J by 4 bases, and 13 bases separated the two germline ends. The V gene's germline CDR1 is SGHKS and CDR2 YYEKEE (reference sequence). The CDR3 length is 13 residues. The CDR3 nucleotides read TGTGCCAGCAACCTACTAGTCCCAGAGACCCAGTACTTC. Its translation is CASNLLVPETQYF.